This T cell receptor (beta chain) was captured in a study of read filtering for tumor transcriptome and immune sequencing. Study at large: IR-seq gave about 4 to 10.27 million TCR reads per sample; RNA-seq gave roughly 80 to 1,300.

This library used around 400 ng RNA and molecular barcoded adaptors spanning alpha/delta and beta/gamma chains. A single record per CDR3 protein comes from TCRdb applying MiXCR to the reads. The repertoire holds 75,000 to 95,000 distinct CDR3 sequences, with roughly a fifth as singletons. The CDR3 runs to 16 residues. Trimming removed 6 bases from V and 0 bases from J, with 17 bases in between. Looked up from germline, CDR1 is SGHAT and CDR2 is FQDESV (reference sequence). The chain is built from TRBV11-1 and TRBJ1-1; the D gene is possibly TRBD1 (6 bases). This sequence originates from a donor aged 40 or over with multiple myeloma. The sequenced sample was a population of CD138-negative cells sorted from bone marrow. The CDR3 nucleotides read TGTGCCAGCAGTCATTACAGGGTGGAAGTGAACACTGAAGCTTTCTTT. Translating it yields CASSHYRVEVNTEAFF.